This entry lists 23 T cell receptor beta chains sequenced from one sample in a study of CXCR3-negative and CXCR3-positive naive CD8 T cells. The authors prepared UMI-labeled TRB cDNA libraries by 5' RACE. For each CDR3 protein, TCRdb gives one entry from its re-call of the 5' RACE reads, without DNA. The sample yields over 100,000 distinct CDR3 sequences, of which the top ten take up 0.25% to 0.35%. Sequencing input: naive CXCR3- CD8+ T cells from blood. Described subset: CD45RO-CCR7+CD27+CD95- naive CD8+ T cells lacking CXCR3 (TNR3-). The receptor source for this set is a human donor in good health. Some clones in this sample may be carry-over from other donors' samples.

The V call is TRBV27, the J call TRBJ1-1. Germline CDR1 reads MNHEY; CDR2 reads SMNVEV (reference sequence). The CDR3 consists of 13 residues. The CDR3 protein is CASSLWGNTEAFF.

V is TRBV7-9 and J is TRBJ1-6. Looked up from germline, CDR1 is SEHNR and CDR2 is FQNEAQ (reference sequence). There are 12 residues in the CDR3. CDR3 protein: CASSLSASPLHF.

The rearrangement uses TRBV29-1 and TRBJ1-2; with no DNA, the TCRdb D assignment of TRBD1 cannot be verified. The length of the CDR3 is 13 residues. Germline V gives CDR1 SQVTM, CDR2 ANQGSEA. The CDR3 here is CSVDTRGDYGYTF. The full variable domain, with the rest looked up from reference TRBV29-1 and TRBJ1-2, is SAVISQKPSRDICQRGTSLTIQCQVDSQVTMMFWYRQQPGQSLTLIATANQGSEATYESGFVIDKFPISRPNLTFSTLTVSNMSPEDSSIYLCSVDTRGDYGYTFGSGTRLTVV.

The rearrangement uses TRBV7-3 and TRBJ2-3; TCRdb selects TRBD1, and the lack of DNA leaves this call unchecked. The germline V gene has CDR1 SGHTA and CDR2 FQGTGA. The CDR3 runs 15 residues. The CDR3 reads CASSLTGGSTDTQYF.

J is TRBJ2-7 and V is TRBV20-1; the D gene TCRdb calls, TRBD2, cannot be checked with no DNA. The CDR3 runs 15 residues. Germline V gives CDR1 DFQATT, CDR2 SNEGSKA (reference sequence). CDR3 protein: CSATRGLAGDYEQYF.

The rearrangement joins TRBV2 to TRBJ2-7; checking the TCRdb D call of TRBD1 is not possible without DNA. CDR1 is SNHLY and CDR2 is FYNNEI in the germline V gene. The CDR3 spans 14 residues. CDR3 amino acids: CASNLGQSRGEQYF. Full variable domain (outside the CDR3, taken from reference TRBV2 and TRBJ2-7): EPEVTQTPSHQVTQMGQEVILRCVPISNHLYFYWYRQILGQKVEFLVSFYNNEISEKSEIFDDQFSVERPDGSNFTLKIRSTKLEDSAMYFCASNLGQSRGEQYFGPGTRLTVT.

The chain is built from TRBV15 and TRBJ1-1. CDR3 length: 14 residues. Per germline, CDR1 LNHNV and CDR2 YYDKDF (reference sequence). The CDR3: CATSRESSGTEAFF.

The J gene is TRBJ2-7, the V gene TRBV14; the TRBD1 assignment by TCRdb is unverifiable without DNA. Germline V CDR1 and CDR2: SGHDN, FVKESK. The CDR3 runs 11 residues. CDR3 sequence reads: CASSSGHEQYF.

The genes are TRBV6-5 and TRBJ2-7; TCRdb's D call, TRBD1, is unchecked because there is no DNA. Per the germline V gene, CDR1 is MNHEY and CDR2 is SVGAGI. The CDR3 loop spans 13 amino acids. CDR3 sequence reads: CASRSGQANEQYF.

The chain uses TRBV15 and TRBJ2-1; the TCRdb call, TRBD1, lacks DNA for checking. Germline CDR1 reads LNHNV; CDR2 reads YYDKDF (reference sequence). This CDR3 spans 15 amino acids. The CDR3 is CATSRNKFRGDEQFF.

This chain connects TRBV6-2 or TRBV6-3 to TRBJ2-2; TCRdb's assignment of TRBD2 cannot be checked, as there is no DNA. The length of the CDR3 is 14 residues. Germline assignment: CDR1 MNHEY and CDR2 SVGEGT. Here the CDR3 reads CASRSVGSGGELFF.

The CDR3 is CASSEYGVYNEQFF. This chain connects TRBV28 to TRBJ2-1. The germline V gene has CDR1 MDHEN and CDR2 SYDVKM. This CDR3 is built from 14 residues.

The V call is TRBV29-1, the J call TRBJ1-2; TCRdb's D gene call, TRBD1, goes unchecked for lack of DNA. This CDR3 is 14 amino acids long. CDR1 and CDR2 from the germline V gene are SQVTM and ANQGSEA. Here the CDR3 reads CSVEGAGGHYGYTF.

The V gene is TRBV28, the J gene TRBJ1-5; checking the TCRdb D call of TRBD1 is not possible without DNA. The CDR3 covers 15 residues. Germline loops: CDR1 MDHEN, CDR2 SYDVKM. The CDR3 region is CASSLDGQFLQPQHF.

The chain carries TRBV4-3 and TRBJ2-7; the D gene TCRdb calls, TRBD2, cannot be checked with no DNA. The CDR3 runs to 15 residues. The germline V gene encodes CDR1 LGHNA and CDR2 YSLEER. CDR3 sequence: CASSQGQGPSYEQYF.

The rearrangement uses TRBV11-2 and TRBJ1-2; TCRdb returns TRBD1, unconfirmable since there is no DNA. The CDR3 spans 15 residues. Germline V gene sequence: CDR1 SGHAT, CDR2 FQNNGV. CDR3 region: CASSLSPAGHYGYTF.

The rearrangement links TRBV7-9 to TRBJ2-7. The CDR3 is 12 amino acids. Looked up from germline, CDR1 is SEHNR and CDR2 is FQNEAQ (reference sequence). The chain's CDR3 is CASSFQTYEQYF.

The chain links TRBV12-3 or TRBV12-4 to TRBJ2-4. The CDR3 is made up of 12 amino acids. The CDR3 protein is CASSHALNIQYF.

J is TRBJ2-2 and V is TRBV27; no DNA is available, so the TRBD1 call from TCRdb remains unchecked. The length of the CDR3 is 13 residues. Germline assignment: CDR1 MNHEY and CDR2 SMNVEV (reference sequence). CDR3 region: CASRQGGLGELFF.

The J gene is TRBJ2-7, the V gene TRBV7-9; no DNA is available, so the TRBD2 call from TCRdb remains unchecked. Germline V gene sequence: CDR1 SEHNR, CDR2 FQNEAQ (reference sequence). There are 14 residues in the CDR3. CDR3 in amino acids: CASSPGEGGYEQYF.

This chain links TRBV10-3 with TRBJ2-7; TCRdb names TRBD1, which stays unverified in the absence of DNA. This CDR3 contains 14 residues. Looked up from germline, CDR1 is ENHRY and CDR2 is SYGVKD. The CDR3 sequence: CAISEVGQGYEQYF.

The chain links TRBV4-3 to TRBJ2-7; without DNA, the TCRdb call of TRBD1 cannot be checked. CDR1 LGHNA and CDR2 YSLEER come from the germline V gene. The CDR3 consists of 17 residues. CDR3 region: CASSQDVIGALSYEQYF.

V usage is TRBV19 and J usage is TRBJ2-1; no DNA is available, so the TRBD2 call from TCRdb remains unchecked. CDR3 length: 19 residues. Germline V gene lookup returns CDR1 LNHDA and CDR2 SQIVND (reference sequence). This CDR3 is CASSVTGTSGGVSYNEQFF.